The 7 T cell receptor beta chains in this list originate from one sample, sequenced in a study of blood T cell repertoires in COVID-19 (dated by TCRdb to 2018 to 2021). Receptors were amplified or captured by the immunoSEQ multiplex PCR assay. The table was pulled from immuneACCESS by TCRdb, which kept in-frame rearrangements only. Such tables lose some clones; where checked, under half of the loss comes from unresolved V genes, and the rest has no known cause. Present in this sample are under 300,000 clones, over 80% of which were seen just once. The ten most abundant clones make up more than 6% of the sample. Sequencing used peripheral blood. Receptor source: an older woman with active or convalescent COVID-19.

The CDR3 DNA is TGTGCCAGCAGCTTAGTGACAGGTCTGGTGGGACTAGCGAGGAATGAGCAGTTCTTC. It translates to CASSLVTGLVGLARNEQFF. The J gene is TRBJ2-1, the V gene TRBV7-9; 10 nucleotides line up with TRBD2. V was pared by 1 base and J by 7 bases, with 16 bases of the junction left unmatched. The germline V gene encodes CDR1 SEHNR and CDR2 FQNEAQ (reference sequence). The length of the CDR3 is 19 residues.

Only one count was recorded for this clone. V and J are TRBV7-8 and TRBJ2-1; possibly TRBD1 for D (5 bases). The CDR3 is 15 amino acids. The V end lost 1 base, the J end lost 1 base, and 8 bases lay between the germline ends. From germline, CDR1 is SGHVS and CDR2 FQNEAQ. The CDR3 sequence: CASSLGQTSYNEQFF. The DNA for the CDR3 is TGTGCCAGCAGCTTAGGACAGACTTCCTACAATGAGCAGTTCTTC.

This clone appeared once. The chain uses TRBV10-3 and TRBJ1-1, with D tentatively TRBD1 (5 bases). Germline lookup yields CDR1 ENHRY and CDR2 SYGVKD. The V and J ends lost 6 bases and 0 bases respectively, with 8 bases between them. This CDR3 has 13 amino acids. The CDR3 sequence is CAISMTVNTEAFF. The CDR3 nucleotides read TGTGCCATCAGCATGACAGTGAACACTGAAGCTTTCTTT.

The chain carries TRBV18 and TRBJ1-6, with D possibly TRBD1 on 5 matching bases. This CDR3 is built from 15 residues. Germline V gives CDR1 KGHSH, CDR2 LQKENI. The ends were cut back, 3 bases at V and 7 bases at J, with 13 bases in the middle. CDR3: CASSPFGGRNSPLHF. CDR3 bases: TGTGCCAGCTCACCTTTTGGGGGGAGGAATTCACCCCTCCACTTT.

This clone was found once. Other nucleotide sequences from this sample produce the same CDR3. This chain joins TRBV19 and TRBJ2-3; 7 bases are a match to TRBD2. Germline lookup yields CDR1 LNHDA and CDR2 SQIVND (reference sequence). CDR3 size: 15 residues. After removal of 5 bases from V and 6 bases from J, the junction contained 11 bases not matched to a gene. CDR3 sequence (DNA): TGTGCCAGTAGTCCCGGGTGGGGGGGGACCGATACGCAGTATTTT. Amino acids: CASSPGWGGTDTQYF.

The V call is TRBV23-1, the J call TRBJ2-7; D is unresolved. TRBV23-1 is given ORF status, its function remaining uncertain. The CDR3 runs 13 residues. The germline V and J ends were trimmed by 0 bases and 4 bases, with 7 bases remaining between them. CDR3 bases: TGCGCCAGCAGTCAATCGCGGTTATACGAGCAGTACTTC. Encoded protein: CASSQSRLYEQYF.

The chain carries TRBV29-1 and TRBJ2-6; tentatively, D is TRBD1 (6 bases). V dropped 3 bases and J dropped 1 base, with 10 bases sitting between them. Germline V gene lookup returns CDR1 SQVTM and CDR2 ANQGSEA. The CDR3 has 15 residues. CDR3 region: CSVEGDRSGANVLTF. The CDR3 region has the DNA TGCAGCGTTGAGGGTGACAGGTCTGGGGCCAACGTCCTGACTTTC.